The sequence of this TCR beta chain was determined in a study of blood T cell repertoires in COVID-19 (dated by TCRdb to about 2020). With regard to the full study: The collaborator samples originated in the United States, Italy and Spain and spanned the acute and convalescent phases of COVID-19. Where available, HLA class I and class II types were obtained from metadata supplied by the sample provider rather than from assay-based typing. Nearly every sample came with metadata listing a de-identified subject ID, COVID-19 status, age in years and sex. The material from the prospective study consisted of cDNA or gDNA derived from T cells, B-cell-depleted T cells, or PBMCs. The dataset comprised deeply sampled blood TCRbeta repertoires from subjects exposed to, actively infected with, or recovered from COVID-19. Samples were obtained from the ongoing ImmuneRACE study (first 160 participants) and from about 1,300 subjects provided by 6 global collaborators. The repertoires were released in a freely available public database meant as a resource for research on the immune response to SARS-CoV-2. Here is what the overall study found, with its caveats: How much clinical and demographic metadata was included differed by source and by participant, and the metadata was provided uncurated.

V is pruned by 4 bases and J by 4 bases, leaving 13 bases of the junction without a gene match. From the germline V gene, CDR1 is MGHRA and CDR2 is YSYEKL. Measured from the cysteine to the phenylalanine, the CDR3 is 17 residues long. The only DNA kept is the CDR3, 51 bases in frame from the first base. A note on this clone: The target of this receptor is not known. Base qualities are not at hand, and no much larger clone is one base apart.

The immunoSEQ Assay, a bias-controlled multiplex PCR, was used to amplify TCRbeta CDR3 regions from genomic DNA. In the paper's pipeline: The number of nucleated cells in each sample was estimated from the amplification of reference gene primers within the assay. To quantify the absolute abundance of each unique TCRbeta CDR3 rearrangement, sequence reads were collapsed and filtered. For each sample, productive Simpson clonality was calculated as the square root of Simpson's diversity index over productive rearrangements. Drawn from immuneACCESS, this table holds only the in-frame rearrangements with V and J called that TCRdb kept. Clones are partly lost; checked studies trace under half to an unresolved V gene and leave the rest unexplained. That table is the source of V, J and clone size, and D and trimming were worked out from the DNA. This sample gives just over 75,000 clones in total; about 85% of them show up just once. About 5.6% of the sample is taken by the ten largest.

Whole blood was collected in K2EDTA tubes by collaborating institutions according to the institutions' own protocols. For TCRbeta analysis, collaborator samples were shipped as frozen whole blood, as isolated PBMCs, or as DNA extracted from either sample type. The sequence was obtained from a man aged 60 to 69 with active or convalescent COVID-19. Sequencing was done on a sample of peripheral blood. The rearranged segments are TRBV4-1 and TRBJ2-1, and 7 bases in between align with TRBD1. The CDR3 is CASSLDFGTAVYNEQFF. In nucleotides, the sequence is TGCGCCAGCAGCCTAGATTTCGGGACAGCCGTTTACAATGAGCAGTTCTTC.